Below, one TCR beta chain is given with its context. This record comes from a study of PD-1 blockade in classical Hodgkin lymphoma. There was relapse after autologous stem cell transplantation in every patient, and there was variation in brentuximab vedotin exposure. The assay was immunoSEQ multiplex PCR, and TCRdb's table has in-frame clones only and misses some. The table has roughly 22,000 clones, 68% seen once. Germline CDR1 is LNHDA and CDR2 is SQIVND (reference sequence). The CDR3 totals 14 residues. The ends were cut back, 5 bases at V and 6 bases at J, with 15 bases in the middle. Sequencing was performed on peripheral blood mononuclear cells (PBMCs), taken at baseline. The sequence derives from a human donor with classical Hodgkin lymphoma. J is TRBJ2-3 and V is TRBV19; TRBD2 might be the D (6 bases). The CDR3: CASSDPGGPDTQYF. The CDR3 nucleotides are TGTGCCAGTAGTGACCCCGGAGGGCCGGATACGCAGTATTTT.